The present TCR beta chain was sequenced within a study of T cells in Graves' hyperthyroidism and ophthalmopathy. Amplified regions were TCR beta CDR3 sequences from RNA transcripts. First-round RT-PCR of the TCR CDR3 relied on the HTBI primer set. TCRdb re-derived calls from the multiplex PCR reads in MiXCR, one entry per CDR3 protein. The sample records fewer than 750,000 distinct CDR3 sequences, roughly 15% being singletons. Ophthalmopathy patients showed a Clinical Activity Score of at least 3, NOSPECS grade of at least 4 and duration under 3 months. The CDR3 sequence is 14 residues long. The germline V gene has CDR1 SGHRS and CDR2 YFSETQ. The V end lost 2 bases, the J end lost 2 bases, and 9 bases lay between the germline ends. This clonotype has ten or more counts.

Sequencing was carried out using blood. The rearrangement uses TRBV5-1 and TRBJ2-3; tentative D call: TRBD2 (5 bases). This clonotype originated in a woman aged 45-65 years with Graves' ophthalmopathy. Here the CDR3 reads CASSFWGDTDTQYF. The CDR3 DNA reads TGCGCCAGCAGCTTTTGGGGAGACACAGATACGCAGTATTTT.